This T cell receptor (beta chain) was sequenced in a study of T-cell memory formation after mild COVID-19. As for the study in general: Among the donors, TCR clusters were largely specific to each donor.

Via MiXCR, TCRdb re-called the 5' RACE reads, giving one row per CDR3 protein. The data show roughly 450,000 distinct CDR3 sequences, under 20% seen once. V gave up 4 bases and J gave up 4 bases; unmatched junction bases: 9. The length of the CDR3 is 15 residues. Germline V lookup: CDR1 SGHRS, CDR2 YFSETQ. General study findings and limits: Pre-infection memory carried some responding clones, suggesting that cross-reactive memory joined. Day 15 to 85 contracting clones showed balanced CD4/CD8; later expanders leaned CD4+.

Notes on this clonotype: The antigen remains unidentified.

This TCR derives from a young man who had mild COVID-19 (a few samples of this study predate the infection). Cell type and time point are not known. Source material: PBMCs or a T cell subset sorted from them (not recorded which). This chain connects TRBV5-1 to TRBJ2-5; the match to TRBD1 covers 8 bases. In nucleotides, the CDR3 is TGCGCCAGCAGCCCGGGGGCAGGGGGCGGAGAGACCCAGTACTTC. Encoded protein: CASSPGAGGGETQYF. Full variable domain (outside the CDR3, taken from reference TRBV5-1 and TRBJ2-5): KAGVTQTPRYLIKTRGQQVTLSCSPISGHRSVSWYQQTPGQGLQFLFEYFSETQRNKGNFPGRFSGRQFSNSRSEMNVSTLELGDSALYLCASSPGAGGGETQYFGPGTRLLVL.